The T cell receptor beta chain described here comes from a study of cytomegalovirus exposure and HLA in healthy donors. Study summary: The early release's HLA-typed donors yielded some 85 million unique TCRs.

Notes on the study in general: Later work found most CMV-associated TCR beta chains apparently HLA-restricted. The authors reported that TCR beta sequences could predict HLA-A and HLA-B alleles. These predictions were accurate for most subjects in the first cohort.

Details on this clone: Its specificity is unknown.

The primer mix had 60 Vbeta and 13 Jbeta primers. TCRdb's copy holds only in-frame clones and misses some; the assay was immunoSEQ multiplex PCR. The data show approximately 100,000 clones, roughly 85% seen once. The V gene end was trimmed by 0 bases and the J gene end by 3 bases; junction bases not matched to a gene: 0. This CDR3 has 15 residues. CDR1 and CDR2 (germline): KGHSH, LQKENI. The chain links TRBV18 to TRBJ2-7, with TRBD2 identical over 12 bases. Sequencing input: PBMCs. This sequence was found in a man aged 35 to 55 in good health and CMV-seropositive. CDR3 region: CASSPPGLAGYEQYF. CDR3 bases: TGTGCCAGCTCACCACCGGGACTAGCGGGCTACGAGCAGTACTTC.